The clone carrying this T cell receptor beta chain was found once. The CDR3 is made up of 14 amino acids. Trimming cost V 1 base and J 8 bases; bases outside gene matches: 5. CDR1 and CDR2 (germline): SGHRS, YFSETQ. This sample is drawn from a study of OX40 agonist ivuxolimab in advanced cancers. Study context: Eligibility admitted prior anti-PD-1, anti-PD-L1 or anti-CTLA-4 therapy; roughly 40% had some.

TCRdb's table, derived via immunoSEQ multiplex PCR, lists solely in-frame clones and lacks some. The sample comprises approximately 87,000 clones, 91% of which are singletons, and about 0.89% rests with the top ten. The clonotype comes from an adult with an advanced solid tumor such as melanoma, head and neck, liver or kidney cancer. J is TRBJ1-4 and V is TRBV5-1; 7 nucleotides align to TRBD1. This sample comprised CD4+ or CD8+ T cells sorted from blood, obtained in a trial of the OX40 agonist ivuxolimab. The CDR3 DNA reads TGCGCCAGCAGCTTGACAGGGGCCGGGGAAAAACTGTTTTTT. Protein product: CASSLTGAGEKLFF. The variable domain in full, with the rest retrieved from reference TRBV5-1 and TRBJ1-4, is KAGVTQTPRYLIKTRGQQVTLSCSPISGHRSVSWYQQTPGQGLQFLFEYFSETQRNKGNFPGRFSGRQFSNSRSEMNVSTLELGDSALYLCASSLTGAGEKLFFGSGTQLSVL.